The 17 T cell receptor beta chains presented below share a single source sample, sequenced in a study of shared clonotypes between healthy human individuals. The repertoire was sequenced with immunoSEQ multiplex PCR; TCRdb's copy has only in-frame clones and lacks some. The table includes roughly 2.4 million clones, approximately 95% detected once. The sample comprised naive CD4+ T cells sorted from blood. Stated subset: CD45RA+ positively selected. The source is a man aged 18 to 30 in good health.

This clone has just one count. The chain combines TRBV5-6 with TRBJ1-1, with 7 bases aligning to TRBD1. Germline values: CDR1 SGHDT, CDR2 YYEEEE. The CDR3 length is 16 residues. The V gene end was trimmed by 2 bases and the J gene end by 0 bases; junction bases not matched to a gene: 7. The CDR3 here is CASSLTLTGLNTEAFF. CDR3 DNA sequence: TGTGCCAGCAGCTTAACCTTGACAGGGTTGAACACTGAAGCTTTCTTT.

This clone has a single count. This rearrangement joins TRBV4-1 to TRBJ1-1; TRBD1 matches at 11 bases. Germline V gene data show CDR1 as MGHRA and CDR2 as YSYEKL. J lost 3 bases, V lost 1 base, and 10 bases had no gene match. CDR3 length: 18 residues. CDR3 bases: TGCGCCAGCAGCCAAGGCTGGGGACAGGGGGTGCGAGACACTGAAGCTTTCTTT. It is translated as CASSQGWGQGVRDTEAFF.

J is TRBJ2-7 and V is TRBV18; 11 bases fit TRBD1. Germline CDR1 and CDR2: KGHSH and LQKENI. Trimming at V came to 6 bases and at J to 6 bases, leaving 7 bases not matched to a gene. The CDR3 extends over 14 amino acids. The CDR3 bases are TGTGCCAGCTCGCTGGTTGGGACAGGGGGCGAGCAGTACTTC. This sequence encodes CASSLVGTGGEQYF.

The rearrangement uses TRBV5-1 and TRBJ2-3; TRBD1 agrees at 10 bases. Trimming removed 1 base from V and 5 bases from J; junction bases left unmatched: 7. This CDR3 spans 16 amino acids. Looked up from germline, CDR1 is SGHRS and CDR2 is YFSETQ. The CDR3 DNA sequence: TGCGCCAGCAGCTTGTTTAGACAGGGGGCTCAAGATACGCAGTATTTT. It specifies CASSLFRQGAQDTQYF.

This clone has only one observation. The rearrangement uses TRBV27 and TRBJ1-2, with 7 bases identical to TRBD1. V dropped 6 bases and J dropped 4; count of bases not matched to a gene: 5. The CDR3 is 13 residues long. Per germline, CDR1 MNHEY and CDR2 SMNVEV (reference sequence). This chain's CDR3 is CASRLAGGYGYTF. CDR3 DNA: TGTGCCAGCAGGCTAGCAGGGGGCTATGGCTACACCTTC.

The chain uses TRBV5-1 and TRBJ2-1; 10 bases align to TRBD2. The V segment lost 1 base and the J segment 5 bases; nucleotides outside the gene matches: 12. The CDR3 is 18 residues long. Germline-derived CDR1 and CDR2 are SGHRS and YFSETQ. The CDR3 DNA follows: TGCGCCAGCAGCTTGATAGGACTATCGCTAGCGGGGGACAATGAGCAGTTCTTC. Translating it yields CASSLIGLSLAGDNEQFF.

The J gene is TRBJ2-1, the V gene TRBV29-1; no firm D call. The CDR3 has 14 amino acids. Germline lookup yields CDR1 SQVTM and CDR2 ANQGSEA. Trimming left V 0 bases short and J 0 bases short, with 6 bases between. CDR3 DNA sequence: TGCAGCGTTGAAGATCTTACCTCCTACAATGAGCAGTTCTTC. Translation gives CSVEDLTSYNEQFF.

The chain joins TRBV5-1 to TRBJ2-3, with 7 bases fitting TRBD1. Germline CDR1 SGHRS, CDR2 YFSETQ. There are 17 residues in the CDR3. The junction had 13 bases not matched to a gene; V was cut back by 6 bases and J by 0 bases. The CDR3 coding sequence is TGCGCCAGCACGGAACGACAGGGTTGGTATAGCACAGATACGCAGTATTTT. It yields the protein CASTERQGWYSTDTQYF.

V and J are TRBV6-1 and TRBJ1-1, with no clear D. This CDR3 comprises 13 residues. Trimming removed 5 bases at V and 1 base at J, with 8 bases between. The germline CDR1 and CDR2 sequences are MNHNS and SASEGT. CDR3 coding DNA: TGTGCCAGCAGTCCAAACACGAACACTGAAGCTTTCTTT. The encoded protein is CASSPNTNTEAFF.

The gene calls are TRBV10-3 and TRBJ1-1; D unclear. Germline CDR1 reads ENHRY; CDR2 reads SYGVKD. Deletions cut 7 bases from V and 5 bases from J, with 11 bases between. This CDR3 comprises 12 residues. CDR3 sequence: CAIKSHGTEAFF. DNA of the CDR3: TGTGCCATCAAAAGCCATGGGACTGAAGCTTTCTTT.

This clone was observed once. V is TRBV19 and J is TRBJ2-1; D unclear. V was cut by 0 bases and J by 3 bases, with 0 bases left in between. The CDR3 extends over 12 amino acids. Germline CDR1 reads LNHDA; CDR2 reads SQIVND (reference sequence). CDR3 loop: CASSIDYNEQFF. As DNA, the CDR3 is TGTGCCAGTAGTATAGACTACAATGAGCAGTTCTTC.

This sequence joins TRBV4-1 and TRBJ2-1; 9 positions agree with TRBD1. The CDR3 extends over 17 amino acids. With 1 base clipped from V and 6 bases from J, the junction kept 10 bases outside the gene matches. Germline-derived CDR1 and CDR2 are MGHRA and YSYEKL. The CDR3 DNA reads as TGCGCCAGCAGCCAAGGGTATGACAGGGGGTCCCTCAATGAGCAGTTCTTC. Its translation: CASSQGYDRGSLNEQFF.

This clone appeared once. J is TRBJ2-2 and V is TRBV7-6, with TRBD2 matching over 13 bases. V shed 2 bases, J shed 3 bases, and the junction held 6 bases outside the gene matches. The CDR3 loop spans 18 amino acids. CDR1 SGHVS and CDR2 FNYEAQ come from the germline V gene. The CDR3: CASSLFTSGRAHTGELFF. The CDR3 DNA sequence: TGTGCCAGCAGCTTATTTACTAGCGGGAGGGCCCACACCGGGGAGCTGTTTTTT.

Turning to this clone: Other DNA sequences of this sample code for an identical CDR3. CDR3 coding DNA: TGTGCCAGCTCAGCCGGGACTAGCGGTTACTACGAGCAGTACTTC. It is translated as CASSAGTSGYYEQYF. This chain connects TRBV18 to TRBJ2-7; 11 nucleotides align to TRBD2. CDR3 length equals 15 residues. Germline CDR1 is KGHSH and CDR2 is LQKENI. The V gene end was trimmed by 5 bases and the J gene end by 3 bases; junction bases not matched to a gene: 6.

This clone has a single count. The chain couples TRBV9 to TRBJ1-1; the match to TRBD1 covers 10 bases. V dropped 3 bases and J dropped 3; count of bases not matched to a gene: 5. Germline values: CDR1 SGDLS, CDR2 YYNGEE. The CDR3 runs to 15 residues. Here the CDR3 reads CASSARQGAYTEAFF. The CDR3 DNA reads as TGTGCCAGCAGCGCCCGACAGGGGGCTTACACTGAAGCTTTCTTT.

The chain is built from TRBV19 and TRBJ2-5; D might be TRBD1 (6 bases). Trimming took 5 bases from V and 4 from J, leaving 14 bases between them. Germline CDR1 reads LNHDA; CDR2 reads SQIVND (reference sequence). The CDR3 covers 14 residues. The CDR3 DNA is TGTGCCAGTAGTCCCTTGGACAGTCCAGAGACCCAGTACTTC. Amino acids: CASSPLDSPETQYF.

V is TRBV29-1 and J is TRBJ2-7; weak D call: TRBD2 (5 bases). Between the trimmed V and J ends, which lost 7 bases and 1 base, there was a span of 11 bases. Germline loops: CDR1 SQVTM, CDR2 ANQGSEA. The CDR3 has 12 residues. The CDR3 loop reads CSAVGLSYEQYF. For the CDR3, the DNA is TGCAGCGCGGTAGGACTTTCCTACGAGCAGTACTTC.